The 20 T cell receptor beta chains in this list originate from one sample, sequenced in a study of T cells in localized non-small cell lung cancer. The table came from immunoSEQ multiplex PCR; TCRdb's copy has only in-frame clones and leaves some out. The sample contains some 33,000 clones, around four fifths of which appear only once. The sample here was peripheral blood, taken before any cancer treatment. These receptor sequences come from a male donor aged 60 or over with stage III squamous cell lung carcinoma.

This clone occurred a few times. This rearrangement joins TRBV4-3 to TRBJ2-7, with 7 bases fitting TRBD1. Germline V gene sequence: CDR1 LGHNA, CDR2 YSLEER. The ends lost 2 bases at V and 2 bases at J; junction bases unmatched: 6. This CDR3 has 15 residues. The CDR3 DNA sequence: TGCGCCAGCAGCCAAACTACAGGGGAAGCCTACGAGCAGTACTTC. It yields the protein CASSQTTGEAYEQYF.

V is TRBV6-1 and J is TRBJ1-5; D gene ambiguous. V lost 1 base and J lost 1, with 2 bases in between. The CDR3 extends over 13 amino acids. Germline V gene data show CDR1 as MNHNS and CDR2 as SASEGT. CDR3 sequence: CASSEVSNQPQHF. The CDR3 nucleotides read TGTGCCAGCAGTGAAGTGAGCAATCAGCCCCAGCATTTT.

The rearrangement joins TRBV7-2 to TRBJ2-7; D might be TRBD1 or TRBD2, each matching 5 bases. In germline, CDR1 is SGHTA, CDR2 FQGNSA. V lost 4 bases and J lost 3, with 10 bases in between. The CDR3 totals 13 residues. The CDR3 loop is CASSSPGLYEQYF. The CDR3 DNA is TGTGCCAGCAGCTCCCCGGGGCTCTACGAGCAGTACTTC.

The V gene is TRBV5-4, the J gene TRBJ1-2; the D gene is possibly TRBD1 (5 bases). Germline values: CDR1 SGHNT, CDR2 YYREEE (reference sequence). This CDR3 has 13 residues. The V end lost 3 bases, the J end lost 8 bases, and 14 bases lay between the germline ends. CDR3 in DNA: TGTGCCAGCAGCTCCCGGGGTTGGGGCGGCTACACCTTC. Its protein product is CASSSRGWGGYTF.

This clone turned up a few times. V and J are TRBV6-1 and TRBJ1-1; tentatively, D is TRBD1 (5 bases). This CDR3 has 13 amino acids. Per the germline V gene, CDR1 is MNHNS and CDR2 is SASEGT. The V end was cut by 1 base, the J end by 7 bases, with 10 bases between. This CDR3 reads CASSEGGHIEAFF. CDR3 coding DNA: TGTGCCAGCAGTGAAGGAGGACATATTGAAGCTTTCTTT.

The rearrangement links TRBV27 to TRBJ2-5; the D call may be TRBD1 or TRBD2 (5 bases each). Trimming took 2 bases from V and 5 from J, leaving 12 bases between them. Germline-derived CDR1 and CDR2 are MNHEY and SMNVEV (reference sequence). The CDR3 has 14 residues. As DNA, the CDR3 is TGTGCCAGCAGTTTACTGGGGGACGGGGAGACCCAGTACTTC. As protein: CASSLLGDGETQYF.

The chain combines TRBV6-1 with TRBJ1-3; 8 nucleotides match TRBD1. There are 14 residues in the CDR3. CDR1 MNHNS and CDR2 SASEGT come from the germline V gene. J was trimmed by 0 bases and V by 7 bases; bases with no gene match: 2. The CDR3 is CASITGGSGNTIYF. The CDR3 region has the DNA TGTGCCAGCATTACAGGGGGCTCTGGAAACACCATATATTTT.

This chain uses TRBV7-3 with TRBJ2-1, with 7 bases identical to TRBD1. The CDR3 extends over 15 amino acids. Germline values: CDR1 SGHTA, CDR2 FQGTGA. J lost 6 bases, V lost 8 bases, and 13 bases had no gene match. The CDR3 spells CASGKEGASGNEQFF. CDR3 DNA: TGTGCCAGCGGCAAAGAGGGGGCCTCCGGCAATGAGCAGTTCTTC. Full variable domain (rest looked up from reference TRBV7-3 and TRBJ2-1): GAGVSQTPSNKVTEKGKYVELRCDPISGHTALYWYRQSLGQGPEFLIYFQGTGAADDSGLPNDRFFAVRPEGSVSTLKIQRTERGDSAVYLCASGKEGASGNEQFFGPGTRLTVL.

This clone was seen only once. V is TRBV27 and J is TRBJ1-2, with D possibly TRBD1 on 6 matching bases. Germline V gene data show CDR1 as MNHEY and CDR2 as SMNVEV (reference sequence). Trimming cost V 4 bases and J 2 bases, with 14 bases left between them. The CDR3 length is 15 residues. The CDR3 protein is CASSSVGAENYGYTF. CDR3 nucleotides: TGTGCCAGCAGTTCGGTGGGGGCCGAGAACTATGGCTACACCTTC.

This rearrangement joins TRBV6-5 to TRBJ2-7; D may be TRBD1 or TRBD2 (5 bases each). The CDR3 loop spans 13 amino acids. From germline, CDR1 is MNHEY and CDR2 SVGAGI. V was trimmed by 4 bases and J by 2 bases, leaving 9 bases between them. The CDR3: CASSWGTPYEQYF. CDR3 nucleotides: TGTGCCAGCAGTTGGGGGACCCCCTACGAGCAGTACTTC.

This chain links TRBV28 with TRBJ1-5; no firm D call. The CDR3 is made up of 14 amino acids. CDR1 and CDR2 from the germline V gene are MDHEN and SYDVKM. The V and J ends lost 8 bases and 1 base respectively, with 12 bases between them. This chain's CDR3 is CASQMGGSNQPQHF. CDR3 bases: TGTGCCAGCCAAATGGGAGGGAGCAATCAGCCCCAGCATTTT.

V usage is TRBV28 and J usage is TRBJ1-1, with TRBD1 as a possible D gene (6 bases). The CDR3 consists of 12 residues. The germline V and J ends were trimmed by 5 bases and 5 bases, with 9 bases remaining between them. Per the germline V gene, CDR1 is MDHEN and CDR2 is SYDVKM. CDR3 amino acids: CASSLRGTEAFF. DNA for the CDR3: TGTGCCAGCAGTCTAAGGGGGACTGAAGCTTTCTTT.

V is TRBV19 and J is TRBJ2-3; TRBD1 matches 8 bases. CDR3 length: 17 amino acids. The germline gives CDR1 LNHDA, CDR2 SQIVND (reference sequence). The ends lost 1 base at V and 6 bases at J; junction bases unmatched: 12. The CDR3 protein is CASSIAGGQGIWDTQYF. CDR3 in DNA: TGTGCCAGTAGTATAGCGGGCGGACAGGGTATTTGGGATACGCAGTATTTT.

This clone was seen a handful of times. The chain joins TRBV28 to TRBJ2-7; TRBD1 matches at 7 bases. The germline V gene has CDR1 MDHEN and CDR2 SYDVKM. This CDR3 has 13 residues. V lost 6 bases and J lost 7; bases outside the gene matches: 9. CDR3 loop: CASRQDRVREQYF. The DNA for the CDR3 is TGTGCCAGCAGACAAGACAGGGTAAGAGAGCAGTACTTC.

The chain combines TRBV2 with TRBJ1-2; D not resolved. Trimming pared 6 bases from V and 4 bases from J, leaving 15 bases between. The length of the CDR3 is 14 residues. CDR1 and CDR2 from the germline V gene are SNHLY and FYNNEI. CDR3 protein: CASSNTPLTYGYTF. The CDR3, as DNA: TGTGCCAGCAGCAATACGCCGTTGACCTATGGCTACACCTTC.

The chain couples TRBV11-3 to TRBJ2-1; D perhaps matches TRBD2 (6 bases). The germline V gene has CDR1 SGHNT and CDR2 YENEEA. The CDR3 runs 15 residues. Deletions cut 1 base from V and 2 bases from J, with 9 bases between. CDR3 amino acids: CASSLGLVTYNEQFF. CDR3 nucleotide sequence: TGTGCCAGCAGCTTAGGACTAGTTACCTACAATGAGCAGTTCTTC.

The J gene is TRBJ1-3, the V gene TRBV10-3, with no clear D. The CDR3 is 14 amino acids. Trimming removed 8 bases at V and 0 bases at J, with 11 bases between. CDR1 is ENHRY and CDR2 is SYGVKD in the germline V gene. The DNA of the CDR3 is TGTGCCATCTCTGTTCTAGCCTCTGGAAACACCATATATTTT. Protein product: CAISVLASGNTIYF.

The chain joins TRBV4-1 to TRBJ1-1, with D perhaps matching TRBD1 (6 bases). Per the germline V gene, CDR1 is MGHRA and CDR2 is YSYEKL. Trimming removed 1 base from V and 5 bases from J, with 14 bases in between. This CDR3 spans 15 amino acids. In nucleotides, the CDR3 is TGCGCCAGCAGCCAAGGGGGGCCCCGGAGGACTGAAGCTTTCTTT. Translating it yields CASSQGGPRRTEAFF.

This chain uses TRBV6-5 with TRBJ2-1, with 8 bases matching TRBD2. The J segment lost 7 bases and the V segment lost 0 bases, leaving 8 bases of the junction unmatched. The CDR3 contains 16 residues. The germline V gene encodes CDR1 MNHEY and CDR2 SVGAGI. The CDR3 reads CASSYSDGGAGNEQFF. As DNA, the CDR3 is TGTGCCAGCAGTTACTCAGACGGGGGGGCGGGTAATGAGCAGTTCTTC.

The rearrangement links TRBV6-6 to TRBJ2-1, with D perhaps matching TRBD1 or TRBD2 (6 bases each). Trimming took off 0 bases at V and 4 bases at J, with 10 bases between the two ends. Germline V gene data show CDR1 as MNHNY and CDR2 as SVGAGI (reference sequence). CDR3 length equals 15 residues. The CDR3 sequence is CASSYSGGLYNEQFF. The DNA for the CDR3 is TGTGCCAGCAGTTACTCGGGGGGCCTATACAATGAGCAGTTCTTC.